A single sample is the source of the 17 T cell receptor beta chains below, sequenced in a study of human T cells and chemical hapten exposure. TCRdb passed the RACE reads through MiXCR, listing each CDR3 protein once. Counted here are some 400,000 distinct CDR3 sequences, approximately 5.1% occurring once; the ten biggest clones make up under 3%. As to time point: patch test 1, 2 weeks after DPC sensitization. The treatment is: therapeutic diphenylcyclopropenone sensitization with weekly scalp DPC. The material sequenced was whole blood, taken in connection with sensitization to the hapten diphenylcyclopropenone (DPC). These TCRs come from a woman in her forties or fifties with alopecia areata. Some clones in this sample may be carry-over from other donors' samples.

This clonotype appeared many times. V and J are TRBV29-1 and TRBJ1-1; possibly TRBD1 for D (5 bases). This CDR3 spans 11 amino acids. Trimming stripped 8 bases from V and 5 bases from J, with 12 bases between. Germline V gene sequence: CDR1 SQVTM, CDR2 ANQGSEA. The CDR3 here is CSCYRGTEAFF. For the CDR3, the DNA is TGCAGCTGCTACCGGGGGACTGAAGCTTTCTTT.

This clonotype was counted ten times or more. The chain has TRBV6-2 or TRBV6-3 and TRBJ2-2; 13 bases line up with TRBD2. Trimming cost V 5 bases and J 7 bases; bases outside gene matches: 4. This CDR3 region has 15 residues. CDR1 and CDR2 (germline): MNHEY, SVGEGT. DNA for the CDR3: TGTGCCAGCAGTCCCCGACTAGCGGGAGGCGGGGAGCTGTTTTTT. This codes for CASSPRLAGGGELFF.

This clonotype was picked up many times. The rearrangement uses TRBV28 and TRBJ2-7; 9 nucleotides line up with TRBD2. This CDR3 is built from 17 residues. The germline gives CDR1 MDHEN, CDR2 SYDVKM. V gave up 4 bases and J gave up 0 bases; unmatched junction bases: 10. CDR3 sequence: CASSSLSTSGGSYEQYF. The DNA of the CDR3 is TGTGCCAGCAGTTCCCTATCGACTAGCGGCGGCTCCTACGAGCAGTACTTC. Complete variable domain (other parts from reference TRBV28 and TRBJ2-7): DVKVTQSSRYLVKRTGEKVFLECVQDMDHENMFWYRQDPGLGLRLIYFSYDVKMKEKGDIPEGYSVSREKKERFSLILESASTNQTSMYLCASSSLSTSGGSYEQYFGPGTRLTVT.

At least ten counts were recorded for this clonotype. The CDR3 protein is CSAETSGGTDTQYF. The CDR3 DNA reads TGCAGTGCTGAGACTAGCGGGGGCACAGATACGCAGTATTTT. The J gene is TRBJ2-3, the V gene TRBV20-1; 11 nucleotides line up with TRBD2. Trimming cost V 5 bases and J 1 base; bases outside gene matches: 2. This CDR3 region has 14 residues. In germline, CDR1 is DFQATT, CDR2 SNEGSKA (reference sequence).

The chain has TRBV5-1 and TRBJ2-2; possible D gene TRBD1, 5 bases. Germline CDR1 is SGHRS and CDR2 is YFSETQ. This CDR3 is 15 amino acids long. V lost 4 bases to trimming and J lost 5 bases, with 15 bases between them. The CDR3 DNA reads as TGCGCCAGCAGCCCTCAACAGGTCCGGACCGGGGAGCTGTTTTTT. Its translation: CASSPQQVRTGELFF.

This clonotype was counted many times. The chain couples TRBV18 to TRBJ1-3, with 7 bases aligning to TRBD1. Germline V lookup: CDR1 KGHSH, CDR2 LQKENI. This CDR3 spans 16 amino acids. J lost 2 bases, V lost 4 bases, and 8 bases had no gene match. The CDR3 is CASSQSWDRPGNTIYF. CDR3 nucleotide sequence: TGTGCCAGCTCACAATCCTGGGACAGACCTGGAAACACCATATATTTT. The full variable domain, in which reference TRBV18 and TRBJ1-3 provide the parts outside the CDR3, is NAGVMQNPRHLVRRRGQEARLRCSPMKGHSHVYWYRQLPEEGLKFMVYLQKENIIDESGMPKERFSAEFPKEGPSILRIQQVVRGDSAAYFCASSQSWDRPGNTIYFGEGSWLTVV.

This clonotype appeared many times. The CDR3, as DNA: TGTGCCAGCAGCAAAGGACAGGCCAACAATGAGCAGTTCTTC. It translates to CASSKGQANNEQFF. This chain joins TRBV9 and TRBJ2-1; 7 bases map to TRBD1. Trimming cost V 4 bases and J 5 bases; bases outside gene matches: 6. This CDR3 comprises 14 residues. CDR1 is SGDLS and CDR2 is YYNGEE in the germline V gene.

This clonotype was seen repeatedly, ten times or more. This chain connects TRBV7-9 to TRBJ2-7; D gene uncertain. Germline-derived CDR1 and CDR2 are SEHNR and FQNEAQ (reference sequence). The CDR3 is made up of 13 amino acids. Trimming shortened V by 2 bases and J by 2 bases, and 7 bases separated the two germline ends. CDR3 in amino acids: CASSLTETYEQYF. The CDR3 coding sequence is TGTGCCAGCAGCTTAACAGAAACCTACGAGCAGTACTTC.

This clonotype has at least ten counts. The gene calls are TRBV5-1 and TRBJ1-4; D gene uncertain. Trimming removed 3 bases at V and 8 bases at J, with 17 bases between. The CDR3 has 15 residues. Germline V gene sequence: CDR1 SGHRS, CDR2 YFSETQ. This CDR3 is CASSSGPRNGEKLFF. CDR3 bases: TGCGCCAGCAGCTCTGGGCCCCGGAATGGGGAAAAACTGTTTTTT.

This clonotype has a handful of counts. CDR3 sequence reads: CASNIQGDTQYF. For the CDR3, the DNA is TGTGCCAGCAATATCCAGGGAGATACGCAGTATTTT. The chain links TRBV11-2 to TRBJ2-3; the D gene is possibly TRBD1 (5 bases). The CDR3 loop spans 12 amino acids. Germline V gene data show CDR1 as SGHAT and CDR2 as FQNNGV. The V end was cut by 7 bases, the J end by 5 bases, with 10 bases between.

There are many counts of this clonotype. The chain employs TRBV25-1 and TRBJ2-1; D is undetermined. Per the germline V gene, CDR1 is MGHDK and CDR2 is SYGVNS. This CDR3 contains 12 residues. The ends were cut back, 6 bases at V and 7 bases at J, with 10 bases in the middle. The chain's CDR3 is CASRSLGNEQFF. Written as DNA, the CDR3 is TGTGCCAGCAGGTCCTTGGGAAATGAGCAGTTCTTC.

This clonotype showed up many times. This chain links TRBV20-1 with TRBJ2-1; D might be TRBD1 or TRBD2, each matching 6 bases. Trimming left V 3 bases short and J 14 bases short, with 11 bases between. CDR3 length: 10 residues. From germline, CDR1 is DFQATT and CDR2 SNEGSKA (reference sequence). CDR3 amino acids: CSASTGAEFF. CDR3 bases: TGCAGTGCTAGTACGGGGGCCGAGTTCTTC.

The chain joins TRBV18 to TRBJ2-1; the match to TRBD2 covers 11 bases. CDR1 is KGHSH and CDR2 is LQKENI in the germline V gene. The CDR3 is 15 residues long. J was trimmed by 7 bases and V by 1 base; bases with no gene match: 3. The CDR3 sequence: CASSPQASGGNEQFF. CDR3 coding DNA: TGTGCCAGCTCACCACAGGCTAGCGGGGGGAATGAGCAGTTCTTC.

This clonotype showed up many times. The rearrangement uses TRBV6-5 and TRBJ1-1; D unresolved. In germline, CDR1 is MNHEY, CDR2 SVGAGI. The length of the CDR3 is 13 residues. V lost 6 bases and J 4 bases, leaving 12 bases between the germline ends. CDR3 region: CASSLSFRTEAFF. As DNA, the CDR3 is TGTGCCAGCAGCCTTAGTTTCCGCACTGAAGCTTTCTTT.

The chain carries TRBV5-4 and TRBJ2-1, with a possible D match to TRBD2 (7 bases). V shed 4 bases and J shed 0 bases, with 17 bases lying between them. Germline V gene sequence: CDR1 SGHNT, CDR2 YYREEE (reference sequence). The CDR3 spans 17 residues. Here the CDR3 reads CASSRGAASGSYNEQFF. The CDR3, as DNA: TGTGCCAGCAGCCGGGGGGCGGCTAGCGGCTCCTACAATGAGCAGTTCTTC.

This clonotype occurred many times. V is TRBV20-1 and J is TRBJ1-5, with D tentatively TRBD1 (6 bases). The germline V and J ends were trimmed by 2 bases and 1 base, with 9 bases remaining between them. CDR3 length: 14 residues. The V gene's germline CDR1 is DFQATT and CDR2 SNEGSKA (reference sequence). The CDR3 region has the DNA TGCAGTGCTAGAAAGGGGGAGAGCAATCAGCCCCAGCATTTT. Protein product: CSARKGESNQPQHF.

Ten or more counts support this clonotype. The chain joins TRBV13 to TRBJ1-1, with 11 bases lining up with TRBD1. Trimming at V came to 5 bases and at J to 10 bases, leaving 9 bases not matched to a gene. The CDR3 totals 14 residues. CDR1 and CDR2 from the germline V gene are PRHDT and FYEKMQ (reference sequence). CDR3 DNA sequence: TGTGCCAGCAGCGGAGGGACAGGGGGAGAAGTAGCTTTCTTT. Amino acid sequence: CASSGGTGGEVAFF.